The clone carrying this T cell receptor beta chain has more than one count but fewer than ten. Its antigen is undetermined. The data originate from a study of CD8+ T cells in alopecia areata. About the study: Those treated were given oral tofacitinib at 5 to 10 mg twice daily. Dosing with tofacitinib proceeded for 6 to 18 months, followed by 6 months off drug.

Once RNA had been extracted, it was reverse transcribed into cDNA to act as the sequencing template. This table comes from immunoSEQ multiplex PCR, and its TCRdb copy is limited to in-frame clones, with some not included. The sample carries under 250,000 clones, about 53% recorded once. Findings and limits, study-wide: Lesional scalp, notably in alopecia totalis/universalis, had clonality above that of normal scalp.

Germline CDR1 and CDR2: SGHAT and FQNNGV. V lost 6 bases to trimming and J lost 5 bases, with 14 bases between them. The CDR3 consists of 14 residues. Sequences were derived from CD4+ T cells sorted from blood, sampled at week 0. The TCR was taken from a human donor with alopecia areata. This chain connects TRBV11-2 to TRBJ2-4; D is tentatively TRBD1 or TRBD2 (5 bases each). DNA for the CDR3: TGTGCCAGCAGAAAAGGTCGAGGGGAAAACATTCAGTACTTC. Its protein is CASRKGRGENIQYF.